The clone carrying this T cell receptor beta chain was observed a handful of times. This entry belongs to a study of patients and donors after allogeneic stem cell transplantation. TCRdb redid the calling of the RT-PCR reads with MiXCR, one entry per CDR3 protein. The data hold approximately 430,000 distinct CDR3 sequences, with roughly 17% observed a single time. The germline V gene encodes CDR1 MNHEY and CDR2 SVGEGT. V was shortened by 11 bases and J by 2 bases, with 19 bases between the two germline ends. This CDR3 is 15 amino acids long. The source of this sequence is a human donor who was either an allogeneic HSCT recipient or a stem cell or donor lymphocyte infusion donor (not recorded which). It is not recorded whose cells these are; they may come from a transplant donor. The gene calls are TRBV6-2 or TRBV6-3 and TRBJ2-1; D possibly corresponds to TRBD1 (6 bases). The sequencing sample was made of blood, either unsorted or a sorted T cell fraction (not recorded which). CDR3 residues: CAGGRGASPYNEQFF. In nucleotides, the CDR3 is TGTGCCGGGGGCCGAGGAGCGTCTCCCTACAATGAGCAGTTCTTC.